This TCR beta chain was identified in a study of blood T cell repertoires in COVID-19. About the research overall: Acute and convalescent COVID-19 samples came from the United States, Italy and Spain. The cDNA or gDNA used as material had been derived from T cells, B-cell-depleted T cells, or PBMCs.

Germline CDR1 reads SEHNR; CDR2 reads FQNEAQ (reference sequence). CDR3 length: 14 amino acids. V lost 4 bases to trimming and J lost 2 bases, with 11 bases between them. Original analysis: Scientists estimated how many nucleated cells there were by amplifying reference gene primers. Libraries were prepared by immunoSEQ multiplex PCR; TCRdb keeps only in-frame clonotypes and omits some of them. That table gives V, J and clone size, and the DNA gave D and trimming. In the table there are 200,000 to 300,000 clones, 86% of which are singletons. The chain has TRBV7-9 and TRBJ1-2; TRBD1 is a possible D gene (5 bases). The specimen was peripheral blood. The receptor was derived from a man aged 60-69 years with acute or convalescent COVID-19. The CDR3 bases are TGTGCCAGCAGCTCCAGGGACTTCAACTATGGCTACACCTTC. Translation gives CASSSRDFNYGYTF.